The rows below give T cell receptor beta chains drawn from one sample of a study of blood T cells in healthy people across ages. TCRdb processed the 5' RACE reads anew with MiXCR; each CDR3 protein has one entry. The repertoire holds approximately 800,000 distinct CDR3 sequences, with 20% to 25% as singletons. Separately, the same data were catalogued under a study of T cells of mothers and their children.

Source material: blood. These TCRs come from a boy aged 10-17 years in good health. The CDR3 runs from the conserved cysteine through the conserved F or W. The D gene is left open where the match is weak. The listing skips clone size in some rows; elsewhere it reads once, few, many or a size class.

DNA,CDR3,size,J,D,V
TGCAGTGCTACCGGACTAGCGGGGCTGCGGGGGACGCAGTATTTT,CSATGLAGLRGTQYF,many,TRBJ2-3,TRBD2,TRBV20-1
TGCAGCGTTGGGACAGGGGGCGGGGAGACCCAGTACTTC,CSVGTGGGETQYF,-,TRBJ2-5,TRBD1,TRBV29-1
TGTGCCAGCAGCCTGGGACTAGCGGCCCCAGCCGGGGAGCTGTTTTTT,CASSLGLAAPAGELFF,-,TRBJ2-2,TRBD2,TRBV14
TGTGCCAGCAGCAAAGCTACCGACACCCAAGAGACCCAGTACTTC,CASSKATDTQETQYF,-,TRBJ2-5,-,TRBV21-1
TGTGCCAGCAGTCCCCGCCGGGCTAGCGGTCTGGACAATGAGCAGTTCTTC,CASSPRRASGLDNEQFF,-,TRBJ2-1,TRBD2,TRBV6-2/TRBV6-3
TGCGCCAGCAGCACGCAGTCAGACCTCTACGAGCAGTACTTC,CASSTQSDLYEQYF,once,TRBJ2-7,-,TRBV5-1
TGTGCCAGCACCCTAGGATCATGGGGGAGTGGAGAGACCCAGTACTTC,CASTLGSWGSGETQYF,-,TRBJ2-5,-,TRBV7-8
TGTGCCAGCAGTGAACCACAGGTATCGGGGGAGTATTTT,CASSEPQVSGEYF,few,TRBJ1-5,-,TRBV28
TGCGCCAGCAGGAAGGGGACTAGCGGGAGTGGGGGGGAGCAGTACTTC,CASRKGTSGSGGEQYF,-,TRBJ2-5,TRBD2,TRBV2
TGTGCCAGCAGTAGGACTAGCGGGGCGGCCCACGAGCAGTACTTC,CASSRTSGAAHEQYF,-,TRBJ2-7,TRBD2,TRBV2
TGTGCCATTACCGGGACAAGCGATTACAATGAGCAGTTCTTC,CAITGTSDYNEQFF,-,TRBJ2-1,-,TRBV28
TGTGCCACCAGCAGAGTCTTGACAGGGTTGGCAGAGACCCAGTACTTC,CATSRVLTGLAETQYF,-,TRBJ2-5,TRBD1,TRBV15
TGTGCCAGCAGCCTCGGGGGAACGCAGACCTACGAGCAGTACTTC,CASSLGGTQTYEQYF,few,TRBJ2-7,-,TRBV14
TGTGCCAGCAGTCCCCCTGGCGGGGGTGCCTACAATGAACAGTTCTTC,CASSPPGGGAYNEQFF,-,TRBJ2-1,TRBD2,TRBV28
TGTGCTAGCAGCCCCGGCGGGGGGGTGGATACGCAGTATTTT,CASSPGGGVDTQYF,-,TRBJ2-3,TRBD2,TRBV7-7
TGTGCCAGCAGTTACGGGACAGGGGCCCTGCAGTTCTTC,CASSYGTGALQFF,-,TRBJ2-1,TRBD1,TRBV6-6
TGTGCCAGCACGGGACACACACTTGGGGCCAACGTCCTGACTTTC,CASTGHTLGANVLTF,-,TRBJ2-6,-,TRBV14
TGCGCCAGCAGCCCCCCAAACGGCTTGGAGGGGGAGACCCAGTACTTC,CASSPPNGLEGETQYF,-,TRBJ2-5,-,TRBV5-1
TGTGCCAGCACCCGACAGGGAGAGGGCCATGAGCAGTTCTTC,CASTRQGEGHEQFF,few,TRBJ2-1,TRBD1,TRBV2
TGTGCCAGCAGCCCTCCCCGGCATGAGCAGTTCTTC,CASSPPRHEQFF,few,TRBJ2-1,-,TRBV7-8
TGTGCCAGCAGCGGAGTTACAGGGGGCGGGAACACCGGGGAGCTGTTTTTT,CASSGVTGGGNTGELFF,few,TRBJ2-2,TRBD1,TRBV6-1
TGCGCCAGCAGCTTGAGTCCGGAATCCTACGAGCAGTACTTC,CASSLSPESYEQYF,-,TRBJ2-7,-,TRBV5-1
TGTGCCAGCAGCCAAGAGAAGCCTCCTACCTACGAGCAGTACTTC,CASSQEKPPTYEQYF,few,TRBJ2-7,-,TRBV4-2
TGTGCCAGCAGCCAAGAAAGCACCCGTTCTGGGGCCAACGTCCTGACTTTC,CASSQESTRSGANVLTF,-,TRBJ2-6,-,TRBV4-2
TGTGCCAGCAGCCTCCGGGATGGGGGCAGCGGGGAGCTGTTTTTT,CASSLRDGGSGELFF,-,TRBJ2-2,-,TRBV11-1